This T cell receptor (beta chain) was recovered during a study of regulatory T cells in long-lasting Graves disease. This clonotype was observed a few times. Stated time point: persistent/refractory GD, antithyroid drugs over 5 years with positive TRAb. From PBMCs, RNA was extracted and then used to make the TCR library. The CDR3 contains 12 residues. The ends were cut back, 5 bases at V and 5 bases at J, with 11 bases in the middle. In germline, CDR1 is SQVTM, CDR2 ANQGSEA. Both iRepertoire HTBI primers and Arm-PCR of CDR3 regions were used to build the TCR beta libraries. MiXCR, applied by TCRdb to the multiplex PCR reads, yields one record per CDR3 protein. The table shows more than 350,000 distinct CDR3 sequences, with roughly a fifth occurring only once.

The source material was peripheral blood mononuclear cells (PBMCs), sampled when the disease was refractory, from a patient treated with antithyroid drugs. The sequence was obtained from a female donor with Graves disease. The chain is built from TRBV29-1 and TRBJ2-3; D might be TRBD1 (5 bases). The CDR3 spells CSVYQGRDTQYF. The CDR3 bases are TGCAGCGTTTACCAGGGTAGAGATACGCAGTATTTT.